The source of this T cell receptor (beta chain) is a study of blood T cells in healthy people across ages. A second PCR, run for about 7 to 11 cycles, used a sample-barcoded 5' primer plus a J-beta primer mix. TCRdb reprocessed the 5' RACE reads via MiXCR and lists one record per CDR3 protein. This sample has roughly 1,800,000 distinct CDR3 sequences, with around half found just once. For this clonotype: Its target is unknown.

Overall study results and limits: Reliance upon unsorted PBMCs precluded definitive naive versus antigen-experienced comparison. Comparison with aged donors showed that long-lived donors had more naive CD4+ cells and higher diversity.

With 8 bases clipped from V and 4 bases from J, the junction kept 8 bases outside the gene matches. Germline CDR1 MNHEY, CDR2 SVGEGT. The CDR3 covers 14 residues. The source material was blood. The chain combines TRBV6-2 or TRBV6-3 with TRBJ2-1; 7 nucleotides agree with TRBD2. The receptor comes from a woman aged 40 to 49 in good health. This CDR3 is CASRRGLVYNEQFF. CDR3 bases: TGTGCCAGCCGTCGCGGACTAGTGTACAATGAGCAGTTCTTC.